The sequence of this TCR beta chain was determined in a study of identical twins. This clonotype was observed at least ten times. Its antigen is currently unknown. Template switching added a universal primer binding site, and final cDNA carried unique molecular identifiers. TCRdb re-analysed the 5' RACE reads in MiXCR, keeping a single row per CDR3 protein. The data show around 250,000 distinct CDR3 sequences, with around 8% seen just once and approximately 3% held by the top ten. General observations from the study: Invariant MAIT and iNKT cells could partly confound zero-insertion analyses. Within beta out-of-frame sequences, the excess sharing observed between twins was weaker.

Germline V gene sequence: CDR1 MDHEN, CDR2 SYDVKM. The length of the CDR3 is 13 residues. Trimming stripped 3 bases from V and 7 bases from J, with 10 bases between. Only healthy Caucasians were enrolled as donors. The data were also submitted as part of a second study, on yellow fever vaccine responses in identical twins.

The chain combines TRBV28 with TRBJ2-1; D not resolved. Sequenced sample: CD8+ T cells sorted from blood. This TCR came from a young woman in good health. CDR3 in amino acids: CASSLASKNEQFF. CDR3 nucleotides: TGTGCCAGCAGTTTGGCTTCAAAGAATGAGCAGTTCTTC. Full variable domain (missing parts from reference TRBV28 and TRBJ2-1): DVKVTQSSRYLVKRTGEKVFLECVQDMDHENMFWYRQDPGLGLRLIYFSYDVKMKEKGDIPEGYSVSREKKERFSLILESASTNQTSMYLCASSLASKNEQFFGPGTRLTVL.